This T cell receptor beta chain appears in the sequencing data of a study of blood T cell repertoires in COVID-19. Study background: Material from acute and convalescent COVID-19 was sourced from the United States, Italy and Spain. PBMCs, B-cell-depleted T cells, or T cells were the source of the cDNA or gDNA that made up the material.

This clone was counted many times. Original handling: Reference gene primer amplification in the assay estimated nucleated cell counts. The protocol was immunoSEQ multiplex PCR, while the TCRdb copy is restricted to in-frame clones and leaves out a portion. D and trimming were read from the DNA, whereas the V and J calls and clone size are those reported in that table. Among about 93,000 clones listed, more than 65% were seen once. CDR1 is MDHEN, CDR2 SYDVKM, per germline. V lost 5 bases and J lost 1, with 15 bases in between. The CDR3 loop spans 16 amino acids. The TCR originated in a human donor in a cohort sampled during active COVID-19. The sequenced sample consisted of peripheral blood. The chain has TRBV28 and TRBJ2-1; D is uncertain. The CDR3 DNA reads as TGTGCCAGCAGTCGCCGACGGTTCGGGTCCTACAATGAGCAGTTCTTC. It is translated as CASSRRRFGSYNEQFF.